The rows below give T cell receptor beta chains drawn from one sample of a study of T cell repertoires in cytomegalovirus infection. TCRdb processed the reads anew with MiXCR; each CDR3 protein has one entry. The data show some 300,000 distinct CDR3 sequences, about 17% seen once. The specimen sequenced was PBMCs. These receptors all come from a human donor in good health (CMV status not recorded). Some clones in this sample may be carry-over from other donors' samples. Both conserved end residues are part of each CDR3. A D gene is named only where the DNA matches it firmly. The size field is filled for only some rows; it gives once, few, many or a size class.

V	J	size	D	CDR3	DNA
TRBV6-4	TRBJ2-1	NA	NA	CASSPVNQTEYNEQFF	TGTGCCAGCAGTCCCGTAAACCAGACGGAATACAATGAGCAGTTCTTC
TRBV20-1	TRBJ2-7	NA	TRBD2	CSARDGRGGDYEQYF	TGCAGTGCTAGAGATGGGCGGGGGGGGGACTACGAGCAGTACTTC
TRBV28	TRBJ2-3	NA	TRBD2	CASSPSGGARDTQYF	TGTGCCAGCAGCCCTAGCGGGGGGGCTCGGGATACGCAGTATTTT
TRBV20-1	TRBJ1-1	few	NA	CSAETDLASEAFF	TGCAGTGCGGAAACGGATCTGGCCTCTGAAGCTTTCTTT
TRBV4-1	TRBJ1-1	few	TRBD1	CASSHGTDEAFF	TGCGCCAGCAGCCACGGGACAGACGAAGCTTTCTTT
TRBV5-1	TRBJ2-2	few	NA	CASNKGDTSLGELFF	TGCGCCAGCAATAAGGGGGACACCTCCCTCGGGGAGCTGTTTTTT
TRBV18	TRBJ1-2	few	NA	CASSPAQAGHRGYTF	TGTGCCAGCTCACCAGCGCAGGCAGGCCATCGGGGCTACACCTTC
TRBV5-1	TRBJ2-1	NA	TRBD1	CASSKGTGGPNEQFF	TGCGCCAGCAGCAAAGGGACAGGGGGCCCCAATGAGCAGTTCTTC
TRBV18	TRBJ1-5	NA	NA	CASSPSISNQPQHF	TGTGCCAGCTCACCTTCGATTAGCAATCAGCCCCAGCATTTT
TRBV7-8	TRBJ2-5	many	TRBD2	CASSLGTSGGSDQETQYF	TGTGCCAGCAGCCTCGGGACTAGCGGGGGCTCTGACCAAGAGACCCAGTACTTC
TRBV10-3	TRBJ1-1	NA	NA	CAITVRDNTEAFF	TGTGCCATCACCGTCAGGGATAACACTGAAGCTTTCTTT
TRBV7-8	TRBJ1-2	few	NA	CASSLEGGTYGYTF	TGTGCCAGCAGCTTAGAGGGGGGCACCTATGGCTACACCTTC
TRBV3-1	TRBJ1-1	few	NA	CASSTSLNTEAFF	TGTGCCAGCAGCACATCCCTGAACACTGAAGCTTTCTTT
TRBV28	TRBJ1-2	few	TRBD1	CASSLRDRGPLKNYGYTF	TGTGCCAGCAGTTTACGGGACAGGGGTCCTCTGAAGAACTATGGCTACACCTTC
TRBV5-6	TRBJ1-1	NA	TRBD1	CASSWTGWDTEAFF	TGTGCCAGCAGTTGGACAGGGTGGGACACTGAAGCTTTCTTT
TRBV7-9	TRBJ1-6	many	NA	CASSSPATSPLHF	TGTGCCAGCAGCTCCCCCGCGACGTCACCCCTCCACTTT
TRBV27	TRBJ1-5	many	TRBD1	CASSPLQGQGQPQHF	TGTGCCAGCAGTCCGCTACAGGGACAGGGCCAGCCCCAGCATTTT
TRBV5-1	TRBJ2-3	NA	NA	CASSSKGPPGDTQYF	TGCGCCAGCAGCTCCAAAGGGCCTCCCGGAGATACGCAGTATTTT
TRBV9	TRBJ2-7	few	NA	CASSVLIGSYEQYF	TGTGCCAGCAGCGTTCTTATCGGGTCCTACGAGCAGTACTTC
TRBV20-1	TRBJ2-1	few	NA	CSAERTGPYNEQFF	TGCAGCGCCGAGAGGACTGGACCCTACAATGAGCAGTTCTTC
TRBV7-9	TRBJ1-1	many	NA	CASSLSGRTGEF	TGTGCCAGCAGCTTATCCGGCCGGACTGGCGAGTTT
TRBV11-2	TRBJ1-2	many	NA	CASSLEGNGYTF	TGTGCCAGCAGCTTAGAGGGGAATGGCTACACCTTC
TRBV5-1	TRBJ1-2	few	NA	CASSLVGGHGYTF	TGCGCCAGCAGCTTGGTTGGGGGACATGGCTACACCTTC
TRBV6-2/TRBV6-3	TRBJ2-2	many	TRBD1	CASSYRTGGYGELFF	TGTGCCAGCAGTTACCGGACAGGGGGCTACGGGGAGCTGTTTTTT
TRBV7-9	TRBJ1-1	NA	NA	CASSYPGHVEVSTEAFF	TGTGCCAGCAGCTACCCGGGACATGTGGAAGTGTCCACTGAAGCTTTCTTT
TRBV4-2	TRBJ2-2	few	NA	CASSQDGQSTGELFF	TGTGCCAGCAGCCAAGATGGGCAGAGCACCGGGGAGCTGTTTTTT
TRBV6-6	TRBJ2-2	NA	TRBD1	CASSYPSQGARTGELFF	TGTGCCAGCAGTTACCCCTCACAGGGGGCTCGGACCGGGGAGCTGTTTTTT